The 5 T cell receptor beta chains below come from one sample, sequenced in a study of T cells in localized non-small cell lung cancer. Only in-frame clones appear in the TCRdb table, and some are missing; sequencing was by immunoSEQ multiplex PCR. The sample contains under 2,000 clones, about 25% of which appear only once. The sample consisted of normal lung tissue next to the tumor, taken before any cancer treatment. These receptor sequences come from a male donor aged 60 or over with stage I lung adenocarcinoma.

This clone was counted between two and nine times. The chain employs TRBV6-8 and TRBJ1-2; a possible D gene is TRBD1 (5 bases). The CDR3 runs to 13 residues. CDR1 is MNHGY and CDR2 is SAAAGT in the germline V gene. V gave up 0 bases and J gave up 6 bases, with 8 bases separating them. In nucleotides, the CDR3 is TGTGCCAGCAGTTACTCGGGGCAGGATGGCTACACCTTC. This sequence encodes CASSYSGQDGYTF.

This clone was seen only a few times. This chain joins TRBV19 and TRBJ1-4; no clear D. Germline CDR1 reads LNHDA; CDR2 reads SQIVND (reference sequence). This CDR3 is built from 12 residues. Between the trimmed V and J ends, which lost 7 bases and 10 bases, there was a span of 13 bases. The CDR3 DNA follows: TGTGCCAGTACCCCCAACGGGCGAAAACTGTTTTTT. Translation gives CASTPNGRKLFF.

This clone has a handful of counts. The chain carries TRBV10-3 and TRBJ2-3; maybe TRBD2 (5 bases). This CDR3 has 15 residues. CDR1 ENHRY and CDR2 SYGVKD come from the germline V gene. Between the trimmed V and J ends, which lost 1 base and 7 bases, there was a span of 15 bases. The CDR3 is CAISELDQSGNTQYF. As DNA, the CDR3 is TGTGCCATCAGTGAGTTGGACCAGAGCGGAAATACGCAGTATTTT.

This clone has more than one count but fewer than ten. The chain combines TRBV5-1 with TRBJ1-6, with 8 bases that match TRBD1. CDR1 SGHRS and CDR2 YFSETQ come from the germline V gene. CDR3 length: 14 residues. J gave up 13 bases and V 4 bases, and 10 bases lay outside the gene matches. CDR3 amino acids: CASSDGQGRFPLHF. The CDR3 DNA is TGCGCCAGCAGCGATGGACAGGGCCGGTTTCCCCTCCACTTT.

In its sample, this clone was seen a few times. This sequence joins TRBV11-3 and TRBJ2-7; D remains ambiguous. Germline V gives CDR1 SGHNT, CDR2 YENEEA. V lost 3 bases, J lost 4 bases, and 19 bases lay in between. The length of the CDR3 is 16 residues. CDR3 nucleotides: TGTGCCAGCAGCTTGGGCGCCTTAGCTTTGACTTACGAGCAGTACTTC. The encoded protein is CASSLGALALTYEQYF. The variable domain in full, completed from reference TRBV11-3 and TRBJ2-7, reads EAGVVQSPRYKIIEKKQPVAFWCNPISGHNTLYWYLQNLGQGPELLIRYENEEAVDDSQLPKDRFSAERLKGVDSTLKIQPAELGDSAVYLCASSLGALALTYEQYFGPGTRLTVT.